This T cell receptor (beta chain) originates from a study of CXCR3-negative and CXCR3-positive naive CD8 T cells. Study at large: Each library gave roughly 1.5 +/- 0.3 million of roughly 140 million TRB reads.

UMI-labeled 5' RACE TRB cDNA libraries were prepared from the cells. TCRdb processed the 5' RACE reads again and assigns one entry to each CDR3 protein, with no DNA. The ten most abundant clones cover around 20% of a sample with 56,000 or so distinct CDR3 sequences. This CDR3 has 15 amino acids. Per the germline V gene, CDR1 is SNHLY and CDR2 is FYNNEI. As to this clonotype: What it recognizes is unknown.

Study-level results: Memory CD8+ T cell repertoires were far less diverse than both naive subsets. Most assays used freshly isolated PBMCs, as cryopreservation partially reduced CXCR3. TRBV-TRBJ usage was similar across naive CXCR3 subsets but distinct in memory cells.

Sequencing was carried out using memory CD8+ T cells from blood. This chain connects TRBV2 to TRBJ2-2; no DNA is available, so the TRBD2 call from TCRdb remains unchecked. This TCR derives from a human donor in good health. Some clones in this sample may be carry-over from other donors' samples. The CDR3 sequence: CASSPMRDYYGELFF. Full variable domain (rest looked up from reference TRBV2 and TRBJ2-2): EPEVTQTPSHQVTQMGQEVILRCVPISNHLYFYWYRQILGQKVEFLVSFYNNEISEKSEIFDDQFSVERPDGSNFTLKIRSTKLEDSAMYFCASSPMRDYYGELFFGEGSRLTVL.